This record covers a single T cell receptor (beta chain). The sample originates from a study of technical replicates of blood from a few donors. Germline lookup yields CDR1 SGHRS and CDR2 YFSETQ. V lost 5 bases, J lost 8 bases, and 21 bases lay in between. The CDR3 totals 15 residues. Repertoires were generated with immunoSEQ multiplex PCR, while TCRdb's copy carries only in-frame clones and drops some. The table has 15,000 or so clones, almost 85% seen once. This sequence originates from a human donor in good health. The chain links TRBV5-1 to TRBJ2-3; possible D gene TRBD2, 6 bases. Input material: PBMCs. In DNA form, the CDR3 reads TGCGCCAGCAGGGCCGCCACAGGCGGGGCGGGTACGCAGTATTTT. This translates into CASRAATGGAGTQYF.